This T cell receptor beta chain was recorded in a study of blood T cell repertoires in COVID-19. Overall study: Both acute and convalescent COVID-19 samples were obtained from the United States, Italy and Spain. In each case, the material was cDNA or gDNA derived from T cells, B-cell-depleted T cells, or PBMCs.

CDR1 KGHSH and CDR2 LQKENI come from the germline V gene. This CDR3 is built from 14 residues. Deletions cut 1 base from V and 5 bases from J, with 12 bases between. Produced via immunoSEQ multiplex PCR; TCRdb's table is partial and in-frame only. Here the sample spans 250,000 or so clones, about 83% being singletons. This clonotype was sampled from a human donor in a cohort sampled during active COVID-19. The chain carries TRBV18 and TRBJ2-7; D perhaps matches TRBD2 (6 bases). Source material: peripheral blood. The CDR3, as DNA: TGTGCCAGCTCACCACAAGCGGGTGGCAACGAGCAGTACTTC. It yields the protein CASSPQAGGNEQYF.